The entry below gives a single T cell receptor beta chain sequence along with its context. The clone's antigen remains unknown. It has no much larger one-base neighbor in the sample; base qualities were not kept. The CDR3 runs 14 amino acids, cysteine and phenylalanine included. Only the CDR3 region is kept as DNA, spanning 42 bases read in frame from base 1. CDR1 is given as KGHSH and CDR2 as LQKENI, both from the germline V gene. The junction shows trimming of 0 bases on V and 4 bases on J, plus 10 bases between the germline ends. The immunoSEQ Assay, a bias-controlled multiplex PCR, was used to amplify TCRbeta CDR3 regions from genomic DNA. The original methods were these. Within the assay, amplification of reference gene primers was used to estimate how many nucleated cells each sample contained. To quantify the absolute abundance of each unique TCRbeta CDR3 rearrangement, sequence reads were collapsed and filtered. For each sample, productive Simpson clonality was calculated by taking the square root of Simpson's diversity index across productive rearrangements. TCRdb mirrors the immuneACCESS table, restricted to in-frame sequences. Some clones are absent from its copies; in checked studies, under half trace to an unresolved V gene, and the reason for the others is unknown. That table supplies the V and J calls and clone size; D and trimming were determined from the DNA. The table for this sample lists about 150,000 clones; around 83% of them were counted only once. The ten largest clonotypes hold roughly 7% of the sample.

Each collaborating institution followed its own protocols to collect whole blood in K2EDTA tubes. Collaborator samples were shipped for TCRbeta analysis as frozen whole blood, isolated PBMCs, or DNA extracted from either sample type. This sample is drawn from a study of blood T cell repertoires in COVID-19 (dated by TCRdb to the early 2020s). For the study in its entirety: The collaborator samples originated in the United States, Italy and Spain and spanned the acute and convalescent phases of COVID-19. The material from the prospective study consisted of cDNA or gDNA derived from T cells, B-cell-depleted T cells, or PBMCs. Deeply sampled blood TCRbeta repertoires from subjects exposed to, actively infected with, or recovered from COVID-19 were included in the dataset. The repertoires were made available in a free public database intended to serve as a resource for research on the immune response to SARS-CoV-2. Samples came from the ongoing ImmuneRACE study (first 160 participants) plus 1,254 subjects from 6 global collaborators. The sample metadata nearly always contained a de-identified subject ID, COVID-19 status, age in years and sex. Where available, HLA class I and class II types were taken from metadata supplied by the sample provider and were not determined by assay-based typing.

Overall study outcomes, separate from this receptor: How much clinical and demographic metadata was included differed by source and by participant, and the metadata was provided uncurated.

This receptor was identified in a man aged 45-65 years with active or convalescent COVID-19. Recombination joined TRBV18 with TRBJ2-7, and possibly TRBD2, on 6 matching bases. The material sequenced was peripheral blood. The DNA is as follows: TGTGCCAGCTCACCACCGACGGGAGTATACGAGCAGTACTTC. Translated, it reads CASSPPTGVYEQYF.